The TCR beta chain under discussion was sequenced for a study of cytomegalovirus exposure and HLA in healthy donors. About the study: HLA-typed donors contributed 65 million to 85 million unique TCRs, which were held in an early data release. The study, taken as a whole, reports: Cytomegalovirus status was reportedly diagnosed by the classifier with high specificity and sensitivity. The authors reported that TCR beta sequences could predict HLA-A and HLA-B alleles. These predictions were accurate for most subjects in the first cohort.

Concerning this clone: What it binds is unknown.

Use of 60 Vbeta and 13 Jbeta primers characterized the PCR. Repertoires were generated with immunoSEQ multiplex PCR, while TCRdb's copy carries only in-frame clones and drops some. This repertoire shows under 130,000 clones, 76% found once; its top ten account for approximately 8.2%. In germline, CDR1 is LNHDA, CDR2 SQIVND (reference sequence). The CDR3 has 13 residues. The germline V and J ends were trimmed by 9 bases and 9 bases, with 18 bases remaining between them. This receptor was obtained from a man between 40 and 49 years old in good health and CMV-seropositive. The chain has TRBV19 and TRBJ1-5; a possible D gene is TRBD1 (5 bases). Sequencing was performed on PBMCs. CDR3 bases: TGTGCCAGCGGACAAGCCACGGCGTTGCCCCAGCATTTT. Protein: CASGQATALPQHF.